These T cell receptor beta chains were read from a single sample in a study. Each CDR3 protein is one row after TCRdb ran MiXCR on the 5' RACE reads. The table lists tens of thousands of distinct CDR3 sequences, approximately 25% of them singletons. Sequencing was carried out using tumor-infiltrating naive CD4+ T cells sorted from the breast tumor. Every receptor here comes from a female donor with breast cancer. Both conserved end residues are part of each CDR3. Fields, in order: J gene, V gene, CDR3 length, D gene, clone size, CDR3 DNA, CDR3 protein. D genes are given only for firm matches. Clone size is stated in some rows and not others, as once, few, many or a class when expanded.

j_gene: TRBJ1-1
v_gene: TRBV5-1
len: 13
d_gene: -
abundance: -
CDR3nt: TGCGCCAGCAGCTTTCACGGCGACACTGAAGCTTTCTTT
CDR3aa: CASSFHGDTEAFF

j_gene: TRBJ2-5
v_gene: TRBV5-1
len: 15
d_gene: TRBD2
abundance: -
CDR3nt: TGCGCCAGCAGCTTGGTAGCGGGAGGGATCGAGACCCAGTACTTC
CDR3aa: CASSLVAGGIETQYF

j_gene: TRBJ2-7
v_gene: TRBV28
len: 13
d_gene: TRBD2
abundance: few
CDR3nt: TGTGCCAGCCTAGCGGGGGTCTCCTACGAGCAGTACTTC
CDR3aa: CASLAGVSYEQYF

j_gene: TRBJ1-4
v_gene: TRBV5-1
len: 14
d_gene: TRBD1
abundance: -
CDR3nt: TGCGCCAGCAGCGATACAGGGGGCGAGGAAAAACCGTTTTTT
CDR3aa: CASSDTGGEEKPFF

j_gene: TRBJ1-1
v_gene: TRBV12-3/TRBV12-4
len: 15
d_gene: -
abundance: -
CDR3nt: TGTGCCAGCAGTTTAGCGGTTGGGGCGGACTCTGAAGCTTTCTTT
CDR3aa: CASSLAVGADSEAFF

j_gene: TRBJ2-1
v_gene: TRBV11-1
len: 16
d_gene: -
abundance: -
CDR3nt: TGTGCCAGCAGTTCTAGGTCCCGCAGAACCTACAATGAGCAGTTCTTC
CDR3aa: CASSSRSRRTYNEQFF

j_gene: TRBJ2-7
v_gene: TRBV12-3/TRBV12-4
len: 16
d_gene: TRBD1
abundance: medium-sized
CDR3nt: TGTGCCAGCAGTTCCGATAACCGGACAGGGATTAACGAGCAGTACTTC
CDR3aa: CASSSDNRTGINEQYF

j_gene: TRBJ1-5
v_gene: TRBV2
len: 15
d_gene: -
abundance: -
CDR3nt: TGTGCCAGCAAGTCGGGGGGCCTGGGCAATCAGCCCCAGCATTTT
CDR3aa: CASKSGGLGNQPQHF

j_gene: TRBJ1-4
v_gene: TRBV20-1
len: 15
d_gene: TRBD1
abundance: many
CDR3nt: TGCAGTGCTAGCCCAACCCGGGACAGGGGCAAGGAACTGTTTTTT
CDR3aa: CSASPTRDRGKELFF

j_gene: TRBJ2-2
v_gene: TRBV5-1
len: 16
d_gene: TRBD2
abundance: -
CDR3nt: TGCGCCAGCAGCCGAATCGTAGCGGGAAGCACCGGGGAGCTGTTTTTT
CDR3aa: CASSRIVAGSTGELFF